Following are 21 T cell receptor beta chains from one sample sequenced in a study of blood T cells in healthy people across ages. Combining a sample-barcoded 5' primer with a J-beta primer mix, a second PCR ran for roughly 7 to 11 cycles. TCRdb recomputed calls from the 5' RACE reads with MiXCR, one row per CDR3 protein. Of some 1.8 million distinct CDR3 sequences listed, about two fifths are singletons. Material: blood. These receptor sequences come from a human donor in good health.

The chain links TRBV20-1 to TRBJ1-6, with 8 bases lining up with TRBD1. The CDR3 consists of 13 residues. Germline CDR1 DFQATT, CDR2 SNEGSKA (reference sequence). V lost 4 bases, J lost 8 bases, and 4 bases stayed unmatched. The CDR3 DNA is TGCAGTGCTAAGACAGGGGCCGATTCACCCCTCCACTTT. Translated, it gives CSAKTGADSPLHF.

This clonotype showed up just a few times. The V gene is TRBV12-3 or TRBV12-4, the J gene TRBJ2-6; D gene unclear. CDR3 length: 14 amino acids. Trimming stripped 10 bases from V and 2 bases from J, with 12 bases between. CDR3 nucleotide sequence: TGTGCCATCCGTAAGGCAGCTGGGGCCAACGTCCTGACTTTC. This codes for CAIRKAAGANVLTF.

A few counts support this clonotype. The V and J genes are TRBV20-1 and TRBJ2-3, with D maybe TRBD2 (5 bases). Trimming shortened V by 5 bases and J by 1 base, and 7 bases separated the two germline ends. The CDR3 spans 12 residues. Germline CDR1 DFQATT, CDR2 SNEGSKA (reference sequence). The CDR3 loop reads CSAGLGTDTQYF. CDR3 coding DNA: TGCAGTGCTGGACTCGGCACAGATACGCAGTATTTT.

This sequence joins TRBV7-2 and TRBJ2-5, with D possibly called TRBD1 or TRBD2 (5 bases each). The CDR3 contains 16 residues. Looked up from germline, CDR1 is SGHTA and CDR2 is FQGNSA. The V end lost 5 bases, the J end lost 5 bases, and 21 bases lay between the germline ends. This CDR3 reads CASSPRRGDGLETQYF. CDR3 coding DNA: TGTGCCAGCAGCCCCCGACGAGGGGATGGATTGGAGACCCAGTACTTC. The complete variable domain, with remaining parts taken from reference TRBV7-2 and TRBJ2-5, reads GAGVSQSPSNKVTEKGKDVELRCDPISGHTALYWYRQSLGQGLEFLIYFQGNSAPDKSGLPSDRFSAERTGGSVSTLTIQRTQQEDSAVYLCASSPRRGDGLETQYFGPGTRLLVL.

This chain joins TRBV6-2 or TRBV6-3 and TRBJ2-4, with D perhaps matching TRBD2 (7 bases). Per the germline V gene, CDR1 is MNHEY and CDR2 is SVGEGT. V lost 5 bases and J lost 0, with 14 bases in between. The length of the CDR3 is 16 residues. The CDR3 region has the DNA TGTGCCAGCAGTAAGGGGGGGGGGCTAGCCAAAAACATTCAGTACTTC. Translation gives CASSKGGGLAKNIQYF.

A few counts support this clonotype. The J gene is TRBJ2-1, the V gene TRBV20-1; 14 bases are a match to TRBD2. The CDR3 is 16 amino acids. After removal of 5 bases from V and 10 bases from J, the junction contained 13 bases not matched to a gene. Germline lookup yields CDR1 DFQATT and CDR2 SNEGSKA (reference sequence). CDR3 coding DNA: TGCAGTGCTTTCCATGGGACTAGCGGGGGTTCAGTGGAGCAGTTCTTC. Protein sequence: CSAFHGTSGGSVEQFF.

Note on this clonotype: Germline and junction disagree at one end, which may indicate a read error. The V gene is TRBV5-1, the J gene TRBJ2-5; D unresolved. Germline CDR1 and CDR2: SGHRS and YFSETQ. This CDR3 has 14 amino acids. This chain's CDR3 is CASSLEDPEETRYF. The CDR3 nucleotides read TGCGCCAGCAGCTTGGAGGACCCCGAAGAGACCCGGTACTTC.

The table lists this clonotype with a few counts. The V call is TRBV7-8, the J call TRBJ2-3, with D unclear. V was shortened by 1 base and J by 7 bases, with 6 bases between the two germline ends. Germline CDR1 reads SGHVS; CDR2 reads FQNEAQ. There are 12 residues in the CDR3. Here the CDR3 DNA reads TGTGCCAGCAGCTTAGACGCGTATACGCAGTATTTT. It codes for CASSLDAYTQYF.

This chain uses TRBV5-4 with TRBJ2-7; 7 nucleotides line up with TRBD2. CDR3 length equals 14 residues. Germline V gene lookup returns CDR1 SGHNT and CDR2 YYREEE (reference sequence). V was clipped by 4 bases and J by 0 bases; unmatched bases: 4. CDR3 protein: CASSQSGDSYEQYF. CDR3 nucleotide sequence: TGTGCCAGCAGCCAGAGCGGGGACTCCTACGAGCAGTACTTC.

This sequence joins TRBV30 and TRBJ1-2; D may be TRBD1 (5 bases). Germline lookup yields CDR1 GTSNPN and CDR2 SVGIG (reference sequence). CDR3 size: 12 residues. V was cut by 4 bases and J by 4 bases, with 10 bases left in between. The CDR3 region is CAWTLDSYGYTF. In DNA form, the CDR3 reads TGTGCCTGGACCCTTGACAGCTATGGCTACACCTTC.

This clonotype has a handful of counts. The CDR3 loop reads CASSYGTGRFSLHF. In DNA, the CDR3 is TGTGCCAGCAGTTATGGGACAGGGAGGTTTTCCCTCCACTTT. The chain couples TRBV6-5 to TRBJ1-6, with 9 bases that match TRBD1. CDR3 length: 14 residues. J lost 14 bases, V lost 3 bases, and 8 bases had no gene match. The germline CDR1 and CDR2 sequences are MNHEY and SVGAGI.

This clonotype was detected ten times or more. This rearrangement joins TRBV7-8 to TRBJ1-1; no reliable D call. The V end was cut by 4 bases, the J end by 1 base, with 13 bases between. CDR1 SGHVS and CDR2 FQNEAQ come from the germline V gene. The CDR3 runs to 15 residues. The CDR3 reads CASSSRRAANTEAFF. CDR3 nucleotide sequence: TGTGCCAGCAGCTCCCGTCGGGCAGCGAACACTGAAGCTTTCTTT.

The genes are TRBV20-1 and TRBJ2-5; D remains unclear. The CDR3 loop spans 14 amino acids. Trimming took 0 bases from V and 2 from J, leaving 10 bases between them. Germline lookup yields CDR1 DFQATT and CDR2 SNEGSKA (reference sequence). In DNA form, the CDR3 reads TGCAGTGCTAGAGAAGGCATTCGGCAAGAGACCCAGTACTTC. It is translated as CSAREGIRQETQYF.

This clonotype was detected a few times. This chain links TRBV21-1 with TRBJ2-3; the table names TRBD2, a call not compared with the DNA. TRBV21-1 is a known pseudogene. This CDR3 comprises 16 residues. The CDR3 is CASINIVLAKTDTQYF. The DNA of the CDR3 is TGTGCCAGCATCAACATCGTCCTAGCGAAAACAGATACGCAGTATTTT.

The CDR3 protein is CASSIDSSGGYGYTF. The CDR3 DNA is TGTGCCAGCAGCATCGACAGTTCAGGGGGCTATGGCTACACCTTC. The chain has TRBV5-5 and TRBJ1-2, with TRBD1 identical over 7 bases. Germline assignment: CDR1 SGHKS and CDR2 YYEKEE (reference sequence). The CDR3 extends over 15 amino acids. J lost 4 bases, V lost 4 bases, and 10 bases had no gene match.

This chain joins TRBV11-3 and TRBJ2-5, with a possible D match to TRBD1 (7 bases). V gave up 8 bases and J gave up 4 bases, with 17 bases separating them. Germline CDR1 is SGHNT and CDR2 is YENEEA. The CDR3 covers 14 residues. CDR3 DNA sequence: TGTGCCAGCGCGGGAAACAGGGGAGGAGAGACCCAGTACTTC. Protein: CASAGNRGGETQYF.

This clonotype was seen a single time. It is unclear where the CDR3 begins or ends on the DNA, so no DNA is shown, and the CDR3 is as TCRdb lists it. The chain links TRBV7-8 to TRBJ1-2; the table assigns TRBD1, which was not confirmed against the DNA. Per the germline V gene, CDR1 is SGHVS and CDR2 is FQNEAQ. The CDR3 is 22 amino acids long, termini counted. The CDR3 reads CASSSLVGETQYFGPGYAGYTF.

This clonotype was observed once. CDR3 nucleotide sequence: TGCAGTGCTAAAGAGAGGGGTAGGGGGGACACTGAAGCTTTCTTT. Protein: CSAKERGRGDTEAFF. V and J are TRBV20-1 and TRBJ1-1; D might be TRBD1 (6 bases). The V end lost 4 bases, the J end lost 3 bases, and 18 bases lay between the germline ends. The CDR3 has 15 residues. Germline V gene data show CDR1 as DFQATT and CDR2 as SNEGSKA (reference sequence).

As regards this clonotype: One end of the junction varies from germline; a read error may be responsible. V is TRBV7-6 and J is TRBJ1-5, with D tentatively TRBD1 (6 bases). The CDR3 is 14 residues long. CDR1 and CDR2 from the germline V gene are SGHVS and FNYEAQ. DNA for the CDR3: TGTGCCAGCAGCCCAGGGGCGGGGGGCCAGCCCCAGCGTTTT. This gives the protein CASSPGAGGQPQRF.

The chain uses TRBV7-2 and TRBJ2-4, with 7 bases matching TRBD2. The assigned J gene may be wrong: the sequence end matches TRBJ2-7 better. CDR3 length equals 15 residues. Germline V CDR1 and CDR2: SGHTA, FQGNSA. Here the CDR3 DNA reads TGTGCCAGCAGCCTCGAGCTAGCGGCTTCGGGCGAGCAGTACTTC. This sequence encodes CASSLELAASGEQYF.

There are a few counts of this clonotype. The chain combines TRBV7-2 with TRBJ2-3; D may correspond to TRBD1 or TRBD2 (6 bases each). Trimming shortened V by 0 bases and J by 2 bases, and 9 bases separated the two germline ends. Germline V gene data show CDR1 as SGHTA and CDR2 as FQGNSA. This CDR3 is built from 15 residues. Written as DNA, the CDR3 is TGTGCCAGCAGCTTAGCATCGGGGGCCACAGATACGCAGTATTTT. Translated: CASSLASGATDTQYF.